The source of this T cell receptor (beta chain) is a study of blood T cell repertoires in COVID-19 (dated by TCRdb to 2018 to 2020). In terms of the full investigation: Samples from collaborators originated in the United States, Italy and Spain and spanned both the acute and convalescent phases of COVID-19. Nearly every sample came with metadata listing a de-identified subject ID, COVID-19 status, age in years and sex. The samples were drawn from the first 160 participants of the ongoing ImmuneRACE study and from 950 to 1,500 subjects provided by 6 global collaborators. The material from the prospective study consisted of cDNA or gDNA derived from T cells, B-cell-depleted T cells, or PBMCs. The repertoires were made available in a free public database intended to serve as a resource for research on the immune response to SARS-CoV-2. Where available, HLA class I and class II types were taken from metadata supplied by the sample provider and were not determined by assay-based typing. The dataset comprised deeply sampled blood TCRbeta repertoires from subjects exposed to, actively infected with, or recovered from COVID-19. Broad study findings and their caveats: Clinical and demographic metadata were provided uncurated, with the amount varying by source and participant.

Each collaborating institution followed its own protocols to collect whole blood in K2EDTA tubes. Collaborator samples were shipped for TCRbeta analysis as frozen whole blood, isolated PBMCs, or DNA extracted from either sample type. Turning to this clone: Its binding antigen is unknown. No per-base quality is available; no much larger clone lies one base away.

TCRbeta CDR3 regions were amplified from genomic DNA by means of the immunoSEQ Assay, a bias-controlled multiplex PCR. The authors' analysis ran thus. The number of nucleated cells in each sample was estimated by amplification of reference gene primers within the assay. To quantify the absolute abundance of each unique TCRbeta CDR3 rearrangement, sequence reads were collapsed and filtered. Productive Simpson clonality was computed per sample as the square root of Simpson's diversity index over productive rearrangements. In its TCRdb copy, this immuneACCESS table keeps in-frame sequences only and misses some clones. Where compared with another copy, unresolved V genes explain less than half of these, and the others have no known cause. V and J calls plus clone size are reproduced from that table; the DNA served to infer D and trimming. The sample contains 150,000 to 200,000 clones, roughly 84% of them found a single time. Around an eighth of the sample is in the top ten clones.

The germline V gene supplies CDR1 SGHVS and CDR2 FNYEAQ. V and J are truncated by 0 bases and 4 bases respectively, leaving an intervening sequence of 10 bases. The cysteine opens and the phenylalanine closes a CDR3 of 15 amino acids. Only the CDR3 DNA is retained, 45 bases long and in frame from the first base. The chain is made from TRBV7-6 and TRBJ1-3, with the identity of the D gene unclear. Sequenced sample: peripheral blood. The sequence was collected from a man aged 18-30 years with active or convalescent COVID-19. The base sequence is TGTGCCAGCAGCTTAGCGTCTAGAGGGGGAAACACCATATATTTT. Its protein product is CASSLASRGGNTIYF.